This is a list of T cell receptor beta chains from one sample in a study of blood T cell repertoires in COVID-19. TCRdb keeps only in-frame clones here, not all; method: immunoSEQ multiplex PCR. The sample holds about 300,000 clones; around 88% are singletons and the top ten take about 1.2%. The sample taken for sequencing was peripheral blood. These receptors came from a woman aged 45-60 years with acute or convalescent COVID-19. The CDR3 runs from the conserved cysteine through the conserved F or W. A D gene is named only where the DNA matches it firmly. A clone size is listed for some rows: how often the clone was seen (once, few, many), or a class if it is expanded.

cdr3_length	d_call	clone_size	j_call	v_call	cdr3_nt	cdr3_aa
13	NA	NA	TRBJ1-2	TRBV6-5	TGTGCCAGCAGTCGGACCAGGGACTATGGCTACACCTTC	CASSRTRDYGYTF
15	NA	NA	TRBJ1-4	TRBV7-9	TGTGCCAGCAGCGTAAACATGACTTGGGATGAAAAACTGTTTTTT	CASSVNMTWDEKLFF
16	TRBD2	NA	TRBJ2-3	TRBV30	TGTGCCTGGAGTGTGCTAGCGGGGGGGGGCACAGATACGCAGTATTTT	CAWSVLAGGGTDTQYF
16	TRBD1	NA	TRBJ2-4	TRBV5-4	TGTGCCAGCAGCCCGGGACAGGAGAGGACCAAAAACATTCAGTACTTC	CASSPGQERTKNIQYF
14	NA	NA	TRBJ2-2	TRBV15	TGTGCCACCAGCAGAGACCAAAGCCCCGGGGAGCTGTTTTTT	CATSRDQSPGELFF
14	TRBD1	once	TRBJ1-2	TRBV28	TGTGCCAGCACCCTACAGGGGAAGGGGTATGGCTACACCTTC	CASTLQGKGYGYTF
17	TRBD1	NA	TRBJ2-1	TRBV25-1	TGTGCCAGCAGTGAATTTGGTAAGGGACAGTCCTACAATGAGCAGTTCTTC	CASSEFGKGQSYNEQFF
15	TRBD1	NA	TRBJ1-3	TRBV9	TGTGCCAGCAGCGCCGGGACGGGACAGGGGAACACCATATATTTT	CASSAGTGQGNTIYF
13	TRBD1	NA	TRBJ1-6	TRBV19	TGTGCCTCCCGGGACAGGGACAATTCACCCCTCCACTTT	CASRDRDNSPLHF
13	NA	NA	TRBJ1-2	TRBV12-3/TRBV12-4	TGTGCCAGCAGTTCCCGGACAGTCTATGGCTACACCTTC	CASSSRTVYGYTF
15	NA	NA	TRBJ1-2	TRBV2	TGTGCCAGCAGTGGAGGAGGATATGGAAACTATGGCTACACCTTC	CASSGGGYGNYGYTF
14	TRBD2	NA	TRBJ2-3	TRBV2	TGTGCCAGCAGTCTCAGCGGGGTCTCAGATACGCAGTATTTT	CASSLSGVSDTQYF
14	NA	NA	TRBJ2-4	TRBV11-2	TGTGCCAGCAGCCCTAGTCTCGGCAAAAACATTCAGTACTTC	CASSPSLGKNIQYF
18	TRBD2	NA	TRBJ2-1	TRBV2	TGTGCCAGCAGGCGCGGGACTAGCGGGATGGGGCTCTACAATGAGCAGTTCTTC	CASRRGTSGMGLYNEQFF
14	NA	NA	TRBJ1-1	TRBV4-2	TGTGCCAGCAGCCAAGATAGGCTCACAGGTGAAGCTTTCTTT	CASSQDRLTGEAFF
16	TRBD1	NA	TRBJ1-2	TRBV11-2	TGTGCCAGCAGCTTAGTGGCCGTCGGGACAGACCATGGCTACACCTTC	CASSLVAVGTDHGYTF
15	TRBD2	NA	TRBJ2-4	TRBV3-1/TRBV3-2	TGTGCCAGCAGCCAAGATATGGGACTAAAAAACATTCAGTACTTC	CASSQDMGLKNIQYF
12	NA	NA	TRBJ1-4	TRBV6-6	TGTGCCAGCAGTTCAGGAAGAGAAAAACTGTTTTTT	CASSSGREKLFF
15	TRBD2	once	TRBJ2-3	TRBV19	TGTGCCAGTAGCACAACGGGAGGGGGCACAGATACGCAGTATTTT	CASSTTGGGTDTQYF
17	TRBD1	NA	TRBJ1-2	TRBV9	TGTGCCAGCAGCACCTGGCCCGAACAGGGGGGAGACTATGGCTACACCTTC	CASSTWPEQGGDYGYTF
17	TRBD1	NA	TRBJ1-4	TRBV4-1	TGCGCCAGCAGCCAAGATCAGAGGGGACAGGGGTACGAAAAACTGTTTTTT	CASSQDQRGQGYEKLFF
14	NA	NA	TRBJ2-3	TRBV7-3	TGTGCCAGCAGGTTAGCGAAGGGGTCAGATACGCAGTATTTT	CASRLAKGSDTQYF
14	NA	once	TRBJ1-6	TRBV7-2	TGTGCCAGCAGCCCGAGCTCCTATAATTCACCCCTCCACTTT	CASSPSSYNSPLHF
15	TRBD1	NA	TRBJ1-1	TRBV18	TGTGCCAGCTCACCCCAGACAGGGAATGGGGCTGAAGCTTTCTTT	CASSPQTGNGAEAFF
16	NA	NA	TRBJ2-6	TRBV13	TGTGCCAGCAGCTTAGGCCTGTATCCTGGGGCCAACGTCCTGACTTTC	CASSLGLYPGANVLTF
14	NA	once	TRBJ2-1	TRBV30	TGTGCCTGGAGGACTAGAAGCTCCTACAATGAGCAGTTCTTC	CAWRTRSSYNEQFF
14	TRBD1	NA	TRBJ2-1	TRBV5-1	TGCGCCAGTTACCGGGACAGGGGTATCGATGAGCAGTTCTTC	CASYRDRGIDEQFF
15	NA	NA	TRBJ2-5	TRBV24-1	TGTGCCACCAGTGATTCCGGACAGTTTCAAGAGACCCAGTACTTC	CATSDSGQFQETQYF
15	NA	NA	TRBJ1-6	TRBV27	TGTGCCAGCAGTCCCGCGGGACTTAATAATTCACCCCTCCACTTT	CASSPAGLNNSPLHF
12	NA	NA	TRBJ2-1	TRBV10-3	TGTGCCATCGGGGGGGGCGAGCTTGAACAGTTCTTC	CAIGGGELEQFF
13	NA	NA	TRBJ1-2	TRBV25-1	TGTGCCAGCAGTGAGGGGGCTGTCTATGGCTACACCTTC	CASSEGAVYGYTF
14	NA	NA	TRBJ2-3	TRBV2	TGTGCCAGCAGTCCGGACGGACTCACAGATACGCAGTATTTT	CASSPDGLTDTQYF
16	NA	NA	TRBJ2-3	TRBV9	TGTGCCAGCAGTCCCAGGGCAGATCTATTCACAGATACGCAGTATTTT	CASSPRADLFTDTQYF
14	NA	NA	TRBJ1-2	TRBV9	TGTGCCAGCAGCCCCGGGGGGGGATCGGAGGGCTACACCTTC	CASSPGGGSEGYTF
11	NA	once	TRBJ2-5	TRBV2	TGTGCCAGCAGCTCGCAAGAGACCCAGTACTTC	CASSSQETQYF
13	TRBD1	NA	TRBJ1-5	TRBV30	TGTGCCTGGAAACAGGGGAGAGACCAGCCCCAGCATTTT	CAWKQGRDQPQHF
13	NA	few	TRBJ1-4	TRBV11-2	TGTGCCAGCAGCTTAGATATGCGAAGGAGACTGTTTTTT	CASSLDMRRRLFF
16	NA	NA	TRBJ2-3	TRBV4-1	TGCGCCAGCAGCCAAGATCTCGGGGTGAGCACAGATACGCAGTATTTT	CASSQDLGVSTDTQYF
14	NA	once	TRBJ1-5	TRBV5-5	TGTGCCAGCAGCCCGGGGGGGGTAAACCAGCCCCAGCATTTT	CASSPGGVNQPQHF
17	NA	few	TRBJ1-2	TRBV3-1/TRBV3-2	TGTGCCAGCAGCCAAGGGATCCGGGGTTCCGATAGCTATGGCTACACCTTC	CASSQGIRGSDSYGYTF
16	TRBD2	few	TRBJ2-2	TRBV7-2	TGTGCCAGCAGCACAGCGGGGGGGCGCCACACCGGGGAGCTGTTTTTT	CASSTAGGRHTGELFF
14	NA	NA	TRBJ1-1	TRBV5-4	TGTGCCAGCAGCTTAACAGATATGAACACTGAAGCTTTCTTT	CASSLTDMNTEAFF